This is a list of T cell receptor beta chains from one sample in a study of blood T cell repertoires in COVID-19. Produced via immunoSEQ multiplex PCR; TCRdb's table is partial and in-frame only. This table has roughly 40,000 clones, more than 85% appearing once. The sequenced material came from peripheral blood. These receptors all come from a man aged 45 to 65 in a cohort sampled during active COVID-19. CDR3s include the opening cysteine and the closing phenylalanine or tryptophan. The order of the fields is CDR3 length, V gene, J gene, clone size, D gene, CDR3 protein, CDR3 DNA. A D gene is named only where the DNA matches it firmly. Expanded clones are given a class, and other clones once, few, many or no size at all.

length: 14; V: TRBV15; J: TRBJ2-5; size: NA; D: NA; CDR3: CATSSRGEQETQYF; DNA: TGTGCCACCAGCAGTCGGGGAGAACAAGAGACCCAGTACTTC
length: 14; V: TRBV19; J: TRBJ2-2; size: NA; D: NA; CDR3: CASSMDSDPGELFF; DNA: TGTGCCAGTAGTATGGACAGTGACCCCGGGGAGCTGTTTTTT
length: 14; V: TRBV30; J: TRBJ1-2; size: NA; D: NA; CDR3: CAWYPGGGYYGYTF; DNA: TGTGCCTGGTACCCTGGCGGGGGATACTATGGCTACACCTTC
length: 16; V: TRBV5-1; J: TRBJ2-1; size: NA; D: TRBD1; CDR3: CASSFPRTGTNNEQFF; DNA: TGCGCCAGCAGCTTTCCCAGGACAGGCACGAACAATGAGCAGTTCTTC
length: 14; V: TRBV10-1; J: TRBJ2-3; size: NA; D: NA; CDR3: CASSEGGYTDTQYF; DNA: TGCGCCAGCAGTGAGGGCGGCTACACAGATACGCAGTATTTT
length: 14; V: TRBV5-6; J: TRBJ1-5; size: medium-sized; D: NA; CDR3: CASSHIYSNQPQHF; DNA: TGTGCCAGCAGCCATATCTATAGCAATCAGCCCCAGCATTTT
length: 15; V: TRBV6-4; J: TRBJ2-3; size: NA; D: TRBD1; CDR3: CASSEGQGDTDTQYF; DNA: TGTGCCAGCAGTGAGGGACAGGGGGACACAGATACGCAGTATTTT
length: 15; V: TRBV4-1; J: TRBJ2-7; size: NA; D: NA; CDR3: CASSQTGMNSYEQYF; DNA: TGCGCCAGCAGCCAGACAGGAATGAACTCCTACGAGCAGTACTTC
length: 14; V: TRBV11-1; J: TRBJ1-2; size: NA; D: NA; CDR3: CASSPKDRTLGYTF; DNA: TGTGCCAGCAGCCCTAAGGACAGAACCCTTGGCTACACCTTC
length: 15; V: TRBV6-5; J: TRBJ2-5; size: NA; D: NA; CDR3: CASSYGAGPQETQYF; DNA: TGTGCCAGCAGTTACGGGGCAGGGCCACAAGAGACCCAGTACTTC
length: 13; V: TRBV5-1; J: TRBJ2-5; size: NA; D: NA; CDR3: CASSLPSEETQYF; DNA: TGCGCCAGCAGCTTGCCCAGCGAGGAGACCCAGTACTTC
length: 17; V: TRBV2; J: TRBJ1-5; size: NA; D: NA; CDR3: CASSGGVGDRSNQPQHF; DNA: TGTGCCAGCAGTGGGGGGGTCGGGGATAGGAGCAATCAGCCCCAGCATTTT
length: 14; V: TRBV14; J: TRBJ2-3; size: NA; D: NA; CDR3: CASSQDPGVDTQYF; DNA: TGTGCCAGCAGCCAAGACCCCGGGGTAGATACGCAGTATTTT
length: 13; V: TRBV9; J: TRBJ1-1; size: NA; D: NA; CDR3: CASSVGRGTEAFF; DNA: TGTGCCAGCAGCGTAGGCAGAGGGACTGAAGCTTTCTTT
length: 19; V: TRBV6-6; J: TRBJ1-2; size: NA; D: NA; CDR3: CASSYIEGNQGLGLYGYTF; DNA: TGTGCCAGCAGCTACATCGAGGGAAACCAGGGGCTGGGGCTCTATGGCTACACCTTC
length: 14; V: TRBV5-1; J: TRBJ1-1; size: once; D: TRBD1; CDR3: CASSPTGGNTEAFF; DNA: TGCGCCAGCAGCCCAACAGGGGGTAACACTGAAGCTTTCTTT
length: 17; V: TRBV4-3; J: TRBJ1-4; size: NA; D: TRBD1; CDR3: CASSQDRAKQGFEKLFF; DNA: TGCGCCAGCAGCCAAGATCGGGCCAAACAGGGGTTTGAAAAACTGTTTTTT
length: 16; V: TRBV6-1; J: TRBJ1-1; size: NA; D: NA; CDR3: CASSEQGWYMNTEAFF; DNA: TGTGCCAGCAGTGAACAGGGATGGTACATGAACACTGAAGCTTTCTTT
length: 13; V: TRBV29-1; J: TRBJ2-3; size: NA; D: NA; CDR3: CSVVGPSRDTQYF; DNA: TGCAGCGTTGTGGGGCCCTCGCGAGATACGCAGTATTTT
length: 14; V: TRBV18; J: TRBJ1-6; size: NA; D: TRBD1; CDR3: CASSRDRANSPLHF; DNA: TGTGCCAGCTCACGAGACAGGGCCAATTCACCCCTCCACTTT
length: 13; V: TRBV6-5; J: TRBJ2-3; size: NA; D: NA; CDR3: CASLDSLTHTQYF; DNA: TGTGCCAGCCTGGACAGCCTCACGCATACGCAGTATTTT
length: 15; V: TRBV5-1; J: TRBJ2-5; size: NA; D: TRBD2; CDR3: CASSQSGNGGETQYF; DNA: TGCGCCAGCAGCCAAAGCGGGAACGGGGGAGAGACCCAGTACTTC
length: 14; V: TRBV20-1; J: TRBJ1-5; size: NA; D: NA; CDR3: CSASQELSNQPQHF; DNA: TGCAGTGCTAGTCAAGAACTTAGCAATCAGCCCCAGCATTTT
length: 19; V: TRBV15; J: TRBJ2-1; size: NA; D: TRBD2; CDR3: CATSRYREPGLAGGSEQFF; DNA: TGTGCCACCAGCAGGTACAGGGAACCGGGACTAGCGGGAGGGAGTGAGCAGTTCTTC
length: 16; V: TRBV27; J: TRBJ2-3; size: NA; D: TRBD2; CDR3: CASSLISGVGTDTQYF; DNA: TGTGCCAGCAGCCTTATTAGCGGGGTTGGCACAGATACGCAGTATTTT
length: 14; V: TRBV7-9; J: TRBJ1-1; size: medium-sized; D: NA; CDR3: CASSLVLGTPEAFF; DNA: TGTGCCAGCAGCTTAGTGCTAGGAACCCCTGAAGCTTTCTTT
length: 15; V: TRBV27; J: TRBJ1-1; size: NA; D: NA; CDR3: CASSLSMRGYTEAFF; DNA: TGTGCCAGCAGTTTATCGATGCGAGGGTACACTGAAGCTTTCTTT